At least ten counts were recorded for the clone carrying this TCR beta chain. The antigen is unknown. One end of the junction fails to match germline, which may point to a read error. This entry comes from a study of regulatory T cells in long-lasting Graves disease. Looking at the study overall: Graves' patients, newly diagnosed, had taken antithyroid drugs under 3 months. Study-wide findings and caveats: There was favoring of TRBV28, TRBJ1-2 and TRBJ2-5 in persistent disease.

Arm-PCR of CDR3 regions and iRepertoire HTBI primers were the basis on which TCR beta libraries were built. TCRdb redid the calling of the multiplex PCR reads with MiXCR, one entry per CDR3 protein. The sample contains about 310,000 distinct CDR3 sequences, 18% of which appear only once. The CDR3 runs to 12 residues. Germline CDR1 and CDR2: MDHEN and SYDVKM. The time point was: newly diagnosed GD, antithyroid drugs for less than 3 months. From PBMCs, RNA was extracted and then used to make the TCR library. American Thyroid Association guidelines served as the basis for diagnosing Graves' disease. The TCR was taken from a female donor with Graves disease. This chain links TRBV28 with TRBJ2-7, with 13 bases aligning to TRBD2. Sequences were derived from peripheral blood mononuclear cells (PBMCs), sampled at new diagnosis, from a patient treated with antithyroid drugs. The CDR3 DNA follows: TGTGCCAGCAGTTCCGCCGGACTAGCGGGAGTCTTC. Protein: CASSSAGLAGVF.